The 9 T cell receptor beta chains presented below share a single source sample, sequenced in a study of CD8 T cells in Susac syndrome. Random hexamers were used to reverse transcribe 0.5 to 1 ug of RNA. TCRdb itself ran the immunoSEQ multiplex PCR reads through MiXCR, one entry per CDR3 protein. The table has about 250,000 distinct CDR3 sequences, around 93% seen once. Sequenced: CD4+ T cells from PBMCs. The origin of the receptors is a human donor with multiple sclerosis.

The chain uses TRBV20-1 and TRBJ2-1; D gene ambiguous. The germline V and J ends were trimmed by 1 base and 2 bases, with 9 bases remaining between them. Germline CDR1 reads DFQATT; CDR2 reads SNEGSKA (reference sequence). The CDR3 is 14 residues long. The CDR3 here is CSARGLLTYNEQFF. CDR3 in DNA: TGCAGTGCTAGAGGATTGCTTACCTACAATGAGCAGTTCTTC.

The rearrangement joins TRBV6-5 to TRBJ2-3, with TRBD2 as a possible D gene (6 bases). Germline assignment: CDR1 MNHEY and CDR2 SVGAGI. Trimming took 0 bases from V and 4 from J, leaving 17 bases between them. The CDR3 has 17 residues. The CDR3, as DNA: TGTGCCAGCAGTTACTCGTTGGCGGGGTCGGGCGCAGATACGCAGTATTTT. Encoded protein: CASSYSLAGSGADTQYF.

This rearrangement joins TRBV30 to TRBJ1-4; 10 nucleotides match TRBD1. The V segment lost 5 bases and the J segment 5 bases; nucleotides outside the gene matches: 2. This CDR3 has 13 amino acids. Germline V gene lookup returns CDR1 GTSNPN and CDR2 SVGIG (reference sequence). This chain's CDR3 is CAWGDRGNEKLFF. Here the CDR3 DNA reads TGTGCCTGGGGGGACAGGGGCAATGAAAAACTGTTTTTT.

The chain has TRBV4-2 and TRBJ2-5; 7 bases are a match to TRBD2. Germline V gene data show CDR1 as LGHNA and CDR2 as YNFKEQ. The CDR3 covers 15 residues. The ends lost 0 bases at V and 2 bases at J; junction bases unmatched: 3. The CDR3 region has the DNA TGTGCCAGCAGCCAAGATCCGGGGGGTCAAGAGACCCAGTACTTC. Its protein is CASSQDPGGQETQYF.

The J gene is TRBJ2-5, the V gene TRBV20-1; possible D gene TRBD2, 7 bases. CDR1 and CDR2 (germline): DFQATT, SNEGSKA (reference sequence). The CDR3 is 16 residues long. V was clipped by 3 bases and J by 1 base, with 18 bases between them. The CDR3 protein is CSASGGPSRSQETQYF. The CDR3 DNA sequence: TGCAGTGCTAGCGGGGGGCCCTCCCGGAGCCAAGAGACCCAGTACTTC.

This chain uses TRBV6-1 with TRBJ2-3, with a tentative D call TRBD2 (5 bases). The CDR3 has 16 residues. Germline V gene data show CDR1 as MNHNS and CDR2 as SASEGT. With 1 base removed from V and 2 bases from J, the gap between germline ends came to 13 bases. As DNA, the CDR3 is TGTGCCAGCAGTGAAGTATGGTGGGGAGACACAGATACGCAGTATTTT. This encodes CASSEVWWGDTDTQYF.

The chain recombines TRBV6-1 with TRBJ1-1; D is ambiguous. Trimming removed 2 bases from V and 2 bases from J, with 6 bases in between. The CDR3 has 13 amino acids. Germline lookup yields CDR1 MNHNS and CDR2 SASEGT. The CDR3 here is CASSEKGNTEAFF. The CDR3 nucleotides are TGTGCCAGCAGTGAAAAGGGTAACACTGAAGCTTTCTTT.

The CDR3 reads CASSSGTTTGELFF. The CDR3 DNA follows: TGCGCCAGCAGCAGCGGGACTACCACCGGGGAGCTGTTTTTT. V usage is TRBV5-1 and J usage is TRBJ2-2; 7 bases are a match to TRBD2. Germline CDR1 SGHRS, CDR2 YFSETQ. This CDR3 has 14 amino acids. V shed 4 bases and J 4 bases; nucleotides not matched to a gene: 4.

The chain carries TRBV5-1 and TRBJ2-2; the D is unclear. Between the trimmed V and J ends, which lost 0 bases and 1 base, there was a span of 7 bases. From germline, CDR1 is SGHRS and CDR2 YFSETQ. The CDR3 extends over 15 amino acids. CDR3 in DNA: TGCGCCAGCAGCTTGGGACTCGGGAACACCGGGGAGCTGTTTTTT. It translates to CASSLGLGNTGELFF.